The rows below give T cell receptor beta chains drawn from one sample of a study of shared clonotypes between healthy human individuals. TCRdb's copy holds only in-frame clones and misses some; the assay was immunoSEQ multiplex PCR. The sample shows approximately 940,000 clones, less than 85% of them seen only once. Material for sequencing was memory CD4+ T cells sorted from blood. The receptors were sampled from a man aged 18 to 30 in good health. Each CDR3 is given with its conserved first and last residue. A D gene is named only where the DNA matches it firmly. Size is omitted from some rows. Given values are once, few, many or a class for expanded clones.

clone_size | j_call | d_call | v_call | cdr3_nt | cdr3_aa
. | TRBJ2-5 | . | TRBV2 | TGTGCCAGCAGTGGGACAGGCACCGGGGGGACCCAGTACTTC | CASSGTGTGGTQYF
. | TRBJ1-2 | . | TRBV4-1 | TGCGCCAGCAGCCAAGATCAGGGGAGGGACTATGGCTACACCTTC | CASSQDQGRDYGYTF
. | TRBJ2-5 | . | TRBV18 | TGTGCCAGCTCCACTAGTCCTCAAGAGACCCAGTACTTC | CASSTSPQETQYF
. | TRBJ1-1 | . | TRBV7-8 | TGTGCCAGCAGCACACAAGGGACTAGCACTGAAGCTTTCTTT | CASSTQGTSTEAFF
. | TRBJ1-5 | TRBD1 | TRBV5-1 | TGCGCCAGCAGCTTGGCCGGGACAGACAATCAGCCCCAGCATTTT | CASSLAGTDNQPQHF
. | TRBJ1-2 | TRBD1 | TRBV5-5 | TGTGCCAGCAGCCGGGGACAGGGGATCGGTGGCTACACCTTC | CASSRGQGIGGYTF
few | TRBJ1-5 | . | TRBV7-2 | TGTGCCAGCAGCTTAGCGATATCCAGCAATCAGCCCCAGCATTTT | CASSLAISSNQPQHF
few | TRBJ1-3 | . | TRBV29-1 | TGCAGCGGGATGTCTGGAAACACCATATATTTT | CSGMSGNTIYF
few | TRBJ1-5 | . | TRBV5-6 | TGTGCCAGCAGCCTTGAGGGCAGGGAAATCAATCAGCCCCAGCATTTT | CASSLEGREINQPQHF
few | TRBJ2-5 | . | TRBV27 | TGTGCCAGCAGCCCGATGGGGATCCCCCAGACCCAGTACTTC | CASSPMGIPQTQYF
. | TRBJ2-5 | TRBD1 | TRBV5-6 | TGTGCCAGCAGCTTGGGTCTTGGACAGGGTTGGGCCCAGTACTTC | CASSLGLGQGWAQYF
. | TRBJ2-5 | TRBD2 | TRBV7-9 | TGTGCCACCGGACTAGAAGAGACCCAGTACTTC | CATGLEETQYF
. | TRBJ1-4 | . | TRBV6-6 | TGTGCCAGCAGTCCCGACAGGCAAAAACTGTTTTTT | CASSPDRQKLFF
. | TRBJ2-5 | TRBD2 | TRBV5-1 | TGCGCCAGCAGCTCCGGACGAGGGGAGGGAGAGACCCAGTACTTC | CASSSGRGEGETQYF
. | TRBJ1-3 | . | TRBV6-1 | TGTGCCAGCAGTGGAATGGTGATCTCTGGAAACACCATATATTTT | CASSGMVISGNTIYF
few | TRBJ2-7 | TRBD1 | TRBV6-1 | TGTGCCAGCAGTGAAGGGTTTAGGGGGCCCTACGAGCAGTACTTC | CASSEGFRGPYEQYF
. | TRBJ2-5 | . | TRBV6-5 | TGTGCCAGCAGAGCCCTAGGGTTTGCAGAGACCCAGTACTTC | CASRALGFAETQYF
. | TRBJ1-4 | . | TRBV5-1 | TGCGCCAGCAGCATGACCCAGGGTTATGAAAAACTGTTTTTT | CASSMTQGYEKLFF
. | TRBJ2-2 | TRBD2 | TRBV30 | TGTGCCTGGAACGTCGGACTAGCCCCTTTTCACGGGGAGCTGTTTTTT | CAWNVGLAPFHGELFF
. | TRBJ1-2 | . | TRBV30 | TGTGCCTGGAGTGTAGGAGTCGGTAACTATGGCTACACCTTC | CAWSVGVGNYGYTF
. | TRBJ2-3 | TRBD2 | TRBV10-3 | TGTGCCATCACTAGCGGGAGGGGACCAGATACGCAGTATTTT | CAITSGRGPDTQYF
. | TRBJ1-4 | . | TRBV29-1 | TGCAGCGCCGGTGGGGGTACTAATGAAAAACTGTTTTTT | CSAGGGTNEKLFF
. | TRBJ2-7 | . | TRBV5-5 | TGTGCCAGCCCTTACCCCCAAAAGGACAGCTCCTACGAGCAGTACTTC | CASPYPQKDSSYEQYF
many | TRBJ1-4 | . | TRBV4-1 | TGCGCCAGCAGCCGTTGGCGGTATGAAAAACTGTTTTTT | CASSRWRYEKLFF
. | TRBJ2-7 | TRBD1 | TRBV28 | TGTGCCAGCAGTCGACCCCGGGACAGGGGTTCCGAGCAGTACTTC | CASSRPRDRGSEQYF
. | TRBJ2-7 | TRBD2 | TRBV2 | TGTGCCAGCAGCCTTAGCGGGGGGGCCATGTACGAGCAGTACTTC | CASSLSGGAMYEQYF
. | TRBJ1-1 | . | TRBV11-3 | TGTGCCAGCAGCTCCGCACCCACTATATCGACTTTCTTT | CASSSAPTISTFF
. | TRBJ1-5 | . | TRBV5-1 | TGCGCCAGCAGCCCGGGGGACGGGTTCCATCAGCCCCAGCATTTT | CASSPGDGFHQPQHF
. | TRBJ2-3 | . | TRBV10-1 | TGCGCCAGCAGTGTTAACAGGGTGGGAGATACGCAGTATTTT | CASSVNRVGDTQYF
. | TRBJ2-3 | TRBD2 | TRBV27 | TGTGCCAGCAGTTCGGGGACTAGCGGGAGTGGCGCAGATACGCAGTATTTT | CASSSGTSGSGADTQYF
. | TRBJ2-6 | . | TRBV9 | TGTGCCAGCAGCACCATGACGGGAAGACGTTCTGGGGCCAACGTCCTGACTTTC | CASSTMTGRRSGANVLTF
many | TRBJ1-2 | . | TRBV4-3 | TGCGCCAGCAGCCCCCGGCGGGGATTCAACTATGGCTACACCTTC | CASSPRRGFNYGYTF
. | TRBJ2-2 | . | TRBV4-1 | TGCGCCAGCAGCCAAAGATCGCGGGTACGGGCCGGGGAGCTGTTTTTT | CASSQRSRVRAGELFF
. | TRBJ2-3 | . | TRBV21-1 | TGTGCCAGCAGCAGTGGAGTGGGGAGGAATACGCAGTATTTT | CASSSGVGRNTQYF
once | TRBJ2-7 | TRBD2 | TRBV6-5 | TGTGCCAGCAGGAAGACTAGCGGGGCATACGAGCAGTACTTC | CASRKTSGAYEQYF
. | TRBJ2-5 | . | TRBV9 | TGTGCCAGCAGCGCCGACGGGGGACAGTACCAAGAGACCCAGTACTTC | CASSADGGQYQETQYF